Listed below are T cell receptor beta chains from one sample, sequenced in a study of identical twins. TCRdb recomputed calls from the 5' RACE reads with MiXCR, one row per CDR3 protein. The data show around 1.7 million distinct CDR3 sequences, more than 30% seen once. The sample consisted of cord blood. These receptors originate from a newborn girl in good health. Each CDR3 is given with its conserved first and last residue. A D gene is named only where the DNA matches it firmly. Clone sizes are given selectively: once, few, many, or a class where the clone is expanded.

CDR3: CASSLTSGRGLAKNIQYF; DNA: TGTGCCAGCTCACTGACTAGCGGGAGAGGCCTAGCCAAAAACATTCAGTACTTC; size: NA; J: TRBJ2-4; V: TRBV18; D: TRBD2
CDR3: CATSRGGTGDYYGNQPQHF; DNA: TGTGCCACCAGCAGAGGGGGGACAGGGGACTACTATGGCAATCAGCCCCAGCATTTT; size: NA; J: TRBJ1-5; V: TRBV15; D: TRBD1
CDR3: CASSLLYGGGAYNEQFF; DNA: TGTGCCAGCAGCTTGTTGTATGGCGGGGGGGCCTACAATGAGCAGTTCTTC; size: NA; J: TRBJ2-1; V: TRBV5-4; D: TRBD2
CDR3: CASSQVGAYYGYTF; DNA: TGTGCCAGCAGCCAAGTGGGGGCTTACTATGGCTACACCTTC; size: few; J: TRBJ1-2; V: TRBV3-1; D: NA
CDR3: CASSTWPYNQPQHF; DNA: TGTGCCAGCAGTACTTGGCCCTACAATCAGCCCCAGCATTTT; size: NA; J: TRBJ1-5; V: TRBV7-2; D: NA
CDR3: CSARGGPGELFF; DNA: TGCAGTGCTAGAGGAGGTCCCGGAGAGCTGTTTTTT; size: few; J: TRBJ2-2; V: TRBV20-1; D: NA
CDR3: CASRVSGGRSYEQYF; DNA: TGTGCCAGCAGGGTTAGCGGGGGGCGTTCCTACGAGCAGTACTTC; size: NA; J: TRBJ2-7; V: TRBV6-6; D: TRBD2
CDR3: CASSLTGSSKNIQYF; DNA: TGTGCCAGCAGTTTGACGGGCTCTTCCAAAAACATTCAGTACTTC; size: few; J: TRBJ2-4; V: TRBV28; D: NA
CDR3: CASSAGGTPYNEQYF; DNA: TGTGCCAGCAGTGCAGGAGGGACCCCCTACAATGAGCAGTACTTC; size: NA; J: TRBJ2-7; V: TRBV5-4; D: NA
CDR3: CASSLGGRKAFF; DNA: TGTGCCAGCAGTTTAGGGGGACGGAAAGCTTTCTTT; size: few; J: TRBJ1-1; V: TRBV12-3/TRBV12-4; D: NA
CDR3: CASSQDGTNYEQYF; DNA: TGTGCCAGCAGCCAAGATGGGACTAACTACGAGCAGTACTTC; size: NA; J: TRBJ2-7; V: TRBV3-1; D: TRBD2
CDR3: CSVAHSTRGNEKLFF; DNA: TGCAGCGTTGCCCACTCAACCAGGGGTAATGAAAAACTGTTTTTT; size: few; J: TRBJ1-4; V: TRBV29-1; D: NA
CDR3: CASSDLRGSSYEQYF; DNA: TGTGCCAGCAGCGACCTTCGCGGCAGCTCCTACGAGCAGTACTTC; size: few; J: TRBJ2-7; V: TRBV11-2; D: NA
CDR3: CASTNRPGETSSYNEQYF; DNA: TGCGCCAGCACCAACCGACCCGGGGAGACTAGCTCCTACAATGAGCAGTACTTC; size: NA; J: TRBJ2-7; V: TRBV5-1; D: TRBD2
CDR3: CASSRTSAHTGELFF; DNA: TGTGCCAGCAGCCGAACTAGCGCGCACACCGGGGAGCTGTTTTTT; size: NA; J: TRBJ2-2; V: TRBV12-3/TRBV12-4; D: TRBD2
CDR3: CASSYTDVTGYTF; DNA: TGTGCCAGCAGTTACACCGACGTCACCGGCTACACCTTC; size: NA; J: TRBJ1-2; V: TRBV6-6; D: NA
CDR3: CSGVVQAHNEQFF; DNA: TGCAGCGGAGTGGTACAGGCCCACAATGAGCAGTTCTTC; size: many; J: TRBJ2-1; V: TRBV29-1; D: NA
CDR3: CSAGRGFGTETQYF; DNA: TGCAGTGCTGGGAGGGGTTTCGGGACAGAGACCCAGTACTTC; size: NA; J: TRBJ2-5; V: TRBV20-1; D: TRBD2
CDR3: CASSLVLQGGAYEQYF; DNA: TGTGCCAGCAGCTTAGTTTTGCAGGGTGGCGCCTACGAGCAGTACTTC; size: NA; J: TRBJ2-7; V: TRBV7-2; D: NA
CDR3: CSALSPGQEIYYGYTF; DNA: TGCAGCGCCTTATCACCGGGACAGGAGATTTACTATGGCTACACCTTC; size: few; J: TRBJ1-2; V: TRBV29-1; D: TRBD1
CDR3: CSARGDSRSDTQYF; DNA: TGCAGTGCTAGGGGGGACTCAAGGTCGGATACGCAGTATTTT; size: few; J: TRBJ2-3; V: TRBV20-1; D: NA
CDR3: CASSFSRGNQPQHF; DNA: TGTGCCAGCAGTTTTTCGAGGGGCAATCAGCCCCAGCATTTT; size: few; J: TRBJ1-5; V: TRBV27; D: NA
CDR3: CASSLDPRGLAGSGDTQYF; DNA: TGTGCCAGCAGCTTAGATCCCCGGGGACTAGCAGGGTCAGGAGATACGCAGTATTTT; size: few; J: TRBJ2-3; V: TRBV7-6; D: TRBD2
CDR3: CSASDHFHLYEQYF; DNA: TGCAGTGCTAGCGACCATTTCCATTTGTACGAGCAGTACTTC; size: few; J: TRBJ2-7; V: TRBV20-1; D: NA
CDR3: CAISDPSSLAKNIQYF; DNA: TGTGCCATCAGTGACCCCAGTTCCCTAGCCAAAAACATTCAGTACTTC; size: NA; J: TRBJ2-4; V: TRBV10-3; D: NA
CDR3: CASRLTGGTGELFF; DNA: TGTGCCAGCAGATTAACAGGGGGCACCGGGGAGCTGTTTTTT; size: NA; J: TRBJ2-2; V: TRBV5-5; D: TRBD1
CDR3: CSAPWVDTQYF; DNA: TGCAGTGCTCCGTGGGTGGATACGCAGTATTTT; size: few; J: TRBJ2-3; V: TRBV20-1; D: NA
CDR3: CSAKVTSGGYWGEQFF; DNA: TGCAGTGCTAAGGTCACTAGCGGGGGGTATTGGGGTGAGCAGTTCTTC; size: NA; J: TRBJ2-1; V: TRBV20-1; D: TRBD2
CDR3: CASSPQSREEYF; DNA: TGTGCCAGCTCACCACAGTCGAGGGAGGAGTACTTC; size: NA; J: TRBJ2-5; V: TRBV18; D: NA